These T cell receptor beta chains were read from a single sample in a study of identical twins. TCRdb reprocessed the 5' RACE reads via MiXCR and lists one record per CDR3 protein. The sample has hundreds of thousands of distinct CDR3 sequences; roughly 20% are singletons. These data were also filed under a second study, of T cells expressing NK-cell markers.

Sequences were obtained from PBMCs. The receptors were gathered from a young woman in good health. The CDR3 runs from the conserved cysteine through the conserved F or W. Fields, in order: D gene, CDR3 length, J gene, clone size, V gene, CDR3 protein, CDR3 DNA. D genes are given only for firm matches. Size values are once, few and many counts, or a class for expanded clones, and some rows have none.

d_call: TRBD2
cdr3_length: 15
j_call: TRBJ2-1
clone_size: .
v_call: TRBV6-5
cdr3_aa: CASSYYQRGYNEQFF
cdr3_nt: TGTGCCAGCAGTTACTACCAGCGGGGATACAATGAGCAGTTCTTC

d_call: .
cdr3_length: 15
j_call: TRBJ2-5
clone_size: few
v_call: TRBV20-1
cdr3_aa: CSASRDQLNRRAQYF
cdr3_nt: TGCAGTGCTAGCAGGGACCAACTAAACCGGAGAGCCCAGTACTTC

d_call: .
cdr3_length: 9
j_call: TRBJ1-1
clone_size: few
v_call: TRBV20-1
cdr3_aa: CSARSEAFF
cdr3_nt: TGCAGTGCTAGATCTGAAGCTTTCTTT

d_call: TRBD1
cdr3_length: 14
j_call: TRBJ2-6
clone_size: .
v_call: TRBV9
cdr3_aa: CASSNRDSSYGLTF
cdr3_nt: TGTGCCAGCAGCAACCGGGACAGTTCATATGGCCTGACTTTC

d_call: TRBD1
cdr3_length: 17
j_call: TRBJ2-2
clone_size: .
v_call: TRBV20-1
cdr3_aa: CSARVLGGGQSTGELFF
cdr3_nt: TGCAGTGCTAGAGTATTAGGTGGGGGACAGAGCACCGGGGAGCTGTTTTTT

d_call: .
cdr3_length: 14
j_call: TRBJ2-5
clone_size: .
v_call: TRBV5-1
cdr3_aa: CASSSRLREETQYF
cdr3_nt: TGCGCCAGCAGCTCGCGGTTGAGGGAAGAGACCCAGTACTTC

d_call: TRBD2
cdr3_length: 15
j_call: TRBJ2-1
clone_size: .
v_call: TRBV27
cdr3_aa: CASSFTGLAGGEQFF
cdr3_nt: TGTGCCAGCAGTTTCACCGGACTAGCGGGAGGTGAGCAGTTCTTC

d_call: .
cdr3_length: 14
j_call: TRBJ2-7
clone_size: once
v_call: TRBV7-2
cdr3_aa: CASSPQREGFEQYF
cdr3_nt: TGTGCCAGCAGCCCTCAACGAGAAGGGTTCGAGCAGTACTTC

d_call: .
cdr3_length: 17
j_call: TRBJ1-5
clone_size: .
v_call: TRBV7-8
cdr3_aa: CASSLLLRRLRDQPQHF
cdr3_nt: TGTGCCAGCAGCTTACTTCTCCGCCGGCTGAGGGACCAGCCCCAGCATTTT

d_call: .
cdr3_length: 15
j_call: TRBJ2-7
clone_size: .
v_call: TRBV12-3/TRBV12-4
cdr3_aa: CAGSSRGIGSYEQYF
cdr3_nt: TGTGCCGGCAGTTCCAGGGGCATTGGCTCCTACGAGCAGTACTTC

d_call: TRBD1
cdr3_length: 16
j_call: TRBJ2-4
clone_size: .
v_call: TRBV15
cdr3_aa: CATSRVRQGRYDIQYF
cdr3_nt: TGTGCCACCAGCAGAGTCCGACAGGGACGGTACGACATTCAGTACTTC

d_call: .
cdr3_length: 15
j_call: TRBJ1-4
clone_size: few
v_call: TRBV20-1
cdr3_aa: CSARDLGWTNEKLFF
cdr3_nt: TGCAGTGCTAGAGATCTCGGGTGGACTAATGAAAAACTGTTTTTT

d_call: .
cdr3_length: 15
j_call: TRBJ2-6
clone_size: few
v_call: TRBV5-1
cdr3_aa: CASSLSPGGANVLTF
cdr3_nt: TGCGCCAGCAGCTTGTCCCCGGGAGGGGCCAACGTCCTGACTTTC

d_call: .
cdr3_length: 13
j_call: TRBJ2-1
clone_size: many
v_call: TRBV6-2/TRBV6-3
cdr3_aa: CASIEEGYNEQFF
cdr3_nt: TGTGCCAGCATTGAGGAGGGTTACAATGAGCAGTTCTTC

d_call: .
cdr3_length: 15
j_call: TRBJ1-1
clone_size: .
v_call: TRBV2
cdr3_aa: CASSEAGSSYTEAFF
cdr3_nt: TGTGCCAGCAGTGAAGCGGGCAGCAGCTACACTGAAGCTTTCTTT

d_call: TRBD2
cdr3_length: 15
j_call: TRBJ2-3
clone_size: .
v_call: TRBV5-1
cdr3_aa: CASSFIAGGGDTQYF
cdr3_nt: TGCGCCAGCAGCTTCATAGCGGGAGGTGGGGATACGCAGTATTTT

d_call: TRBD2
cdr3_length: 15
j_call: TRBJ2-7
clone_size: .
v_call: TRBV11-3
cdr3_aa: CASSLSSSGGYEQYF
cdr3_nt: TGTGCCAGCAGCTTAAGCTCGAGCGGGGGCTACGAGCAGTACTTC

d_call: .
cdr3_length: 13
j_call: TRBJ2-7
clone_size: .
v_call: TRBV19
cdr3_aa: CASSPWGQSEQYF
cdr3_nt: TGTGCCAGTAGTCCTTGGGGCCAGAGCGAGCAGTACTTC

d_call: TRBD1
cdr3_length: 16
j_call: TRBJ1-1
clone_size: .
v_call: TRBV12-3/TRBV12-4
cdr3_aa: CASSFGDRIMNTEAFF
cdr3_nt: TGTGCCAGCAGTTTTGGGGACAGAATCATGAACACTGAAGCTTTCTTT

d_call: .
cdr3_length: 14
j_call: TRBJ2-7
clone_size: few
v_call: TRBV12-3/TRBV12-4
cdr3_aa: CASSLSPGVHEQYF
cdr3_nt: TGTGCCAGCAGCCTCTCCCCGGGTGTCCACGAGCAGTACTTC

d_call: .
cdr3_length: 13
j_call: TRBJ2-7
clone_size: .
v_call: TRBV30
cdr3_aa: CAWDRDASYEQYF
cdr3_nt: TGTGCCTGGGACCGGGACGCCTCCTACGAGCAGTACTTC

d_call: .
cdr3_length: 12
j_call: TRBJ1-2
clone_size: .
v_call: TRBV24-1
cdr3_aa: CATSDRSQDPPF
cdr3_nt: TGTGCCACCAGTGACCGCTCTCAAGACCCACCCTTC

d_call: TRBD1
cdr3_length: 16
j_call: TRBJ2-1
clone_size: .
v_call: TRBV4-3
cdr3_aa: CASSRQPGTGADEQFF
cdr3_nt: TGCGCCAGCAGTCGGCAACCTGGGACAGGGGCGGATGAGCAGTTCTTC

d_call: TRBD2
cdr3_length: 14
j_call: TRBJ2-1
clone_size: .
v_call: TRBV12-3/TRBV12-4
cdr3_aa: CASSTGLAGVEQFF
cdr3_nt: TGTGCCAGCAGTACGGGACTAGCGGGAGTCGAGCAGTTCTTC

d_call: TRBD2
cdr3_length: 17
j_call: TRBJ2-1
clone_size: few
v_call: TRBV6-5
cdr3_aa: CASSYRAGDESYNEQFF
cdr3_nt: TGTGCCAGCAGTTACCGCGCGGGAGATGAATCCTACAATGAGCAGTTCTTC

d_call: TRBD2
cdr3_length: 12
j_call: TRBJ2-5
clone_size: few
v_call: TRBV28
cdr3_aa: CAGGGTQETQYF
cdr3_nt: TGTGCCGGCGGGGGGACGCAAGAGACCCAGTACTTC

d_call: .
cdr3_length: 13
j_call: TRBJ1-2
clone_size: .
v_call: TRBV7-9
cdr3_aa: CASSPPDSYGYTF
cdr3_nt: TGTGCCAGCAGCCCGCCGGATTCCTATGGCTACACCTTC